Listed here are 5 T cell receptor beta chains from one sample, sequenced in a study of beta chain features in type 1 diabetes. The sequenced template was cDNA made from the entire isolated RNA. Some clones are missing from TCRdb's copy, which holds only in-frame ones; the method was immunoSEQ multiplex PCR. The table lists hundreds of thousands of clones, around 9.6% of them singletons. The sample was naive CD4+ T cells from blood. All receptors derive from a woman aged 18-29 years in good health.

The chain carries TRBV4-1 and TRBJ1-1, with D possibly TRBD1 on 6 matching bases. This CDR3 comprises 16 residues. Trimming shortened V by 5 bases and J by 0 bases, and 16 bases separated the two germline ends. The germline V gene has CDR1 MGHRA and CDR2 YSYEKL. The CDR3 region is CASSGSRGEMNTEAFF. The CDR3, as DNA: TGCGCCAGCAGCGGATCCAGGGGAGAGATGAACACTGAAGCTTTCTTT.

In its sample, this clone was seen a few times. The chain couples TRBV19 to TRBJ1-1; unclear D gene. Trimming shortened V by 6 bases and J by 0 bases, and 11 bases separated the two germline ends. Germline V lookup: CDR1 LNHDA, CDR2 SQIVND (reference sequence). The CDR3 contains 14 residues. The CDR3 sequence is CASRTPGVNTEAFF. In DNA form, the CDR3 reads TGTGCCAGTAGGACCCCCGGAGTGAACACTGAAGCTTTCTTT.

The V call is TRBV5-1, the J call TRBJ2-1, with 9 bases that match TRBD1. With 0 bases clipped from V and 4 bases from J, the junction kept 2 bases outside the gene matches. Germline lookup yields CDR1 SGHRS and CDR2 YFSETQ. This CDR3 contains 15 residues. The CDR3 here is CASSLVQGAYNEQFF. The CDR3 coding sequence is TGCGCCAGCAGCTTGGTACAGGGGGCGTACAATGAGCAGTTCTTC.

There are a few counts of this clone. The rearrangement uses TRBV6-1 and TRBJ2-5; D perhaps matches TRBD2 (5 bases). V lost 7 bases to trimming and J lost 5 bases, with 20 bases between them. Germline V CDR1 and CDR2: MNHNS, SASEGT. CDR3 length: 15 amino acids. The CDR3 sequence: CASTWVGAAAETQYF. CDR3 DNA sequence: TGTGCCAGCACGTGGGTGGGAGCGGCCGCGGAGACCCAGTACTTC.

The chain uses TRBV21-1 and TRBJ1-1; the DNA was not compared with TRBD1, the D call given in the table. TRBV21-1 has pseudogene status. This CDR3 comprises 15 residues. In DNA, the CDR3 is TGTGCCAGCAGTTCAATACAGGGGGGTGACACTGAAGCTTTCTTT. Amino acid sequence: CASSSIQGGDTEAFF.